This T cell receptor beta chain was captured in a study of OX40 agonist ivuxolimab in advanced cancers. The wider study: Males comprised around 80% of the group, whose mean age was roughly 64 years (range roughly 20 to 90).

The cohort excluded patients with autoimmune disease history or systemic immunosuppression. This CDR3 comprises 13 residues. CDR1 and CDR2 (germline): LNHDA, SQIVND (reference sequence). J was trimmed by 3 bases and V by 3 bases; bases with no gene match: 1. Measured with immunoSEQ multiplex PCR; TCRdb has only the in-frame clones, and not every one. This sample has 96,000 or so clones, with 90% found just once. Of note for this clone: The same CDR3 arises from other DNA sequences in this sample as well.

Specimen: CD4+ or CD8+ T cells sorted from blood, collected in a trial of the OX40 agonist ivuxolimab. The chain has TRBV19 and TRBJ1-2; 7 bases map to TRBD1. This clonotype originated in an adult with an advanced solid tumor such as melanoma, head and neck, liver or kidney cancer. DNA for the CDR3: TGTGCCAGTAGTATTGACAGGGACTATGGCTACACCTTC. This codes for CASSIDRDYGYTF.